Presented here are 27 T cell receptor beta chains from one specimen sequenced in a study of OX40 agonist ivuxolimab in advanced cancers. Libraries were prepared through the immunoSEQ multiplex PCR assay. TCRdb's version of the immuneACCESS table is confined to in-frame rearrangements and falls short of the full clone set. An unresolved V gene accounts for under half of the shortfall where checked; the remainder is of unknown origin. In all, the sample holds about 17,000 clones, and about 80% of those were seen once. The top ten hold 46% of the sample. The starting material was CD4+ or CD8+ T cells sorted from blood, obtained in a trial of the OX40 agonist ivuxolimab. These receptors all come from an adult with an advanced solid tumor such as melanoma, head and neck, liver or kidney cancer.

V and J are TRBV4-3 and TRBJ1-5; 11 bases are shared with TRBD1. The J segment lost 4 bases and the V segment lost 4 bases, leaving 3 bases of the junction unmatched. The CDR3 loop spans 15 amino acids. Germline V CDR1 and CDR2: LGHNA, YSLEER. This CDR3 reads CASSLGTGGNQPQHF. The CDR3 DNA is TGCGCCAGCAGCCTCGGGACAGGGGGGAATCAGCCCCAGCATTTT.

The rearrangement joins TRBV6-1 to TRBJ2-7; tentatively, D is TRBD1 or TRBD2 (5 bases each). Trimming cost V 2 bases and J 7 bases, with 18 bases left between them. Germline CDR1 reads MNHNS; CDR2 reads SASEGT. The CDR3 extends over 15 amino acids. The CDR3 DNA sequence: TGTGCCAGCAGTGAAATCCGGGGCGGCCCCTGGGAGCAGTACTTC. This translates into CASSEIRGGPWEQYF.

The chain carries TRBV9 and TRBJ1-1; D is perhaps TRBD1 (6 bases). Germline V gene lookup returns CDR1 SGDLS and CDR2 YYNGEE. V lost 0 bases to trimming and J lost 3 bases, with 12 bases between them. The CDR3 totals 15 residues. The DNA for the CDR3 is TGTGCCAGCAGCGTAGGAGGGGGATCAGACACTGAAGCTTTCTTT. Translation: CASSVGGGSDTEAFF. Variable domain in full (rest from reference TRBV9 and TRBJ1-1): DSGVTQTPKHLITATGQRVTLRCSPRSGDLSVYWYQQSLDQGLQFLIQYYNGEERAKGNILERFSAQQFPDLHSELNLSSLELGDSALYFCASSVGGGSDTEAFFGQGTRLTVV.

The chain combines TRBV2 with TRBJ1-2; 8 bases fit TRBD1. Germline V CDR1 and CDR2: SNHLY, FYNNEI. The CDR3 has 15 residues. The J segment lost 2 bases and the V segment lost 9 bases, leaving 11 bases of the junction unmatched. The CDR3 loop reads CARQASGQANYGYTF. CDR3 DNA sequence: TGTGCCAGGCAAGCCTCGGGACAGGCGAACTATGGCTACACCTTC.

V and J are TRBV5-4 and TRBJ2-1, with D perhaps matching TRBD1 (5 bases). CDR1 is SGHNT and CDR2 is YYREEE in the germline V gene (reference sequence). The CDR3 spans 12 residues. V lost 4 bases and J lost 10, with 12 bases in between. CDR3 in DNA: TGTGCCAGCAGCGGGGCAGGGTGGGAGCAGTTCTTC. It translates to CASSGAGWEQFF.

V and J are TRBV9 and TRBJ2-1, with D possibly matching TRBD2 (6 bases). Germline assignment: CDR1 SGDLS and CDR2 YYNGEE. The CDR3 extends over 15 amino acids. Trimming cost V 3 bases and J 0 bases, with 10 bases left between them. The CDR3, as DNA: TGTGCCAGCAGCGCCCGGGACTCCTCCTACAATGAGCAGTTCTTC. Amino acids: CASSARDSSYNEQFF.

The chain recombines TRBV7-9 with TRBJ1-4; TRBD1 matches at 8 bases. The CDR3 spans 15 residues. Trimming took 3 bases from V and 7 from J; bases not matched to a gene: 7. Germline V gene lookup returns CDR1 SEHNR and CDR2 FQNEAQ (reference sequence). The CDR3 spells CASSLPQGEGEKLFF. Here the CDR3 DNA reads TGTGCCAGCAGCTTGCCACAGGGGGAAGGTGAAAAACTGTTTTTT.

V gene TRBV9 combines with J gene TRBJ2-7; 8 positions agree with TRBD2. Trimming cost V 4 bases and J 9 bases; bases outside gene matches: 12. The germline V gene encodes CDR1 SGDLS and CDR2 YYNGEE. The CDR3 loop spans 14 amino acids. In DNA form, the CDR3 reads TGTGCCAGCAGCCCCGGGACTAGTCCAGAAAGGCAGTACTTC. Its protein product is CASSPGTSPERQYF.

The J gene is TRBJ1-1, the V gene TRBV27; D remains ambiguous. From germline, CDR1 is MNHEY and CDR2 SMNVEV (reference sequence). V was trimmed by 4 bases and J by 5 bases, leaving 17 bases between them. The CDR3 covers 15 residues. For the CDR3, the DNA is TGTGCCAGCAGTTCAAAGGCCCAGAAAGGAACTGAAGCTTTCTTT. Amino acids: CASSSKAQKGTEAFF.

There are a few counts of this clone. This chain links TRBV10-3 with TRBJ1-2, with D hard to call. The CDR3 loop spans 15 amino acids. Germline V gives CDR1 ENHRY, CDR2 SYGVKD. Trimming stripped 8 bases from V and 2 bases from J, with 18 bases between. The CDR3, as DNA: TGTGCCATCTGGTCGGGCACCGTTACAAACTATGGCTACACCTTC. This sequence encodes CAIWSGTVTNYGYTF.

The V gene is TRBV7-9, the J gene TRBJ2-1; 9 bases match TRBD1. Germline CDR1 and CDR2: SEHNR and FQNEAQ (reference sequence). The V and J ends lost 5 bases and 9 bases, in that order; junction bases with no gene match: 11. There are 15 residues in the CDR3. CDR3 residues: CASSAWDREIPEQFF. The CDR3 coding sequence is TGTGCCAGCAGCGCATGGGACAGGGAGATTCCTGAGCAGTTCTTC.

The chain carries TRBV29-1 and TRBJ2-7, with 7 bases fitting TRBD1. There are 13 residues in the CDR3. Per germline, CDR1 SQVTM and CDR2 ANQGSEA. Trimming took 2 bases from V and 5 from J; bases not matched to a gene: 6. The CDR3 spells CSVEPTGRDEQYF. As DNA, the CDR3 is TGCAGCGTTGAACCGACAGGGCGGGACGAGCAGTACTTC.

The rearrangement uses TRBV7-9 and TRBJ2-1; 10 nucleotides line up with TRBD2. J was trimmed by 4 bases and V by 2 bases; bases with no gene match: 8. The CDR3 is made up of 17 amino acids. Germline V CDR1 and CDR2: SEHNR, FQNEAQ (reference sequence). CDR3 protein: CASSLLPGTSEYNEQFF. The CDR3 DNA follows: TGTGCCAGCAGCTTATTACCAGGGACTAGCGAGTACAATGAGCAGTTCTTC.

The gene calls are TRBV21-1 and TRBJ2-3; the table names TRBD1, a call not compared with the DNA. TRBV21-1 is designated a pseudogene. The CDR3 runs to 15 residues. This CDR3 reads CASSKGGRLGYTQYF. In DNA, the CDR3 is TGTGCCAGCAGCAAAGGGGGCAGGTTGGGGTATACGCAGTATTTT.

The rearrangement uses TRBV9 and TRBJ2-1; D is undetermined. Germline V gives CDR1 SGDLS, CDR2 YYNGEE. Trimming removed 0 bases from V and 3 bases from J, with 13 bases in between. The CDR3 extends over 16 amino acids. The CDR3 DNA reads TGTGCCAGCAGCGTAGATGGAAGCCAGTACTACAATGAGCAGTTCTTC. Protein product: CASSVDGSQYYNEQFF. The variable domain in full, with the rest retrieved from reference TRBV9 and TRBJ2-1, is DSGVTQTPKHLITATGQRVTLRCSPRSGDLSVYWYQQSLDQGLQFLIQYYNGEERAKGNILERFSAQQFPDLHSELNLSSLELGDSALYFCASSVDGSQYYNEQFFGPGTRLTVL.

The chain employs TRBV11-2 and TRBJ2-3; 9 nucleotides line up with TRBD1. The CDR3 covers 15 residues. The V segment lost 3 bases and the J segment 4 bases; nucleotides outside the gene matches: 5. Looked up from germline, CDR1 is SGHAT and CDR2 is FQNNGV. DNA of the CDR3: TGTGCCAGCAGCTTGGGGGACAGGGCGGCAGATACGCAGTATTTT. Amino acid sequence: CASSLGDRAADTQYF. The whole variable domain, filled in from reference TRBV11-2 and TRBJ2-3, reads EAGVAQSPRYKIIEKRQSVAFWCNPISGHATLYWYQQILGQGPKLLIQFQNNGVVDDSQLPKDRFSAERLKGVDSTLKIQPAKLEDSAVYLCASSLGDRAADTQYFGPGTRLTVL.

The rearrangement joins TRBV7-9 to TRBJ2-5; 14 positions agree with TRBD2. The end of the DNA aligns better with TRBJ2-7, so the J call may be wrong. The CDR3 has 15 amino acids. Germline V gene data show CDR1 as SEHNR and CDR2 as FQNEAQ (reference sequence). In DNA, the CDR3 is TGTGCCAGCAGCTCGACTAGCGGGAGGGCCCACGAGCAGTACTTC. This translates into CASSSTSGRAHEQYF.

The rearrangement uses TRBV6-6 and TRBJ1-2; no clear D gene. CDR3 length: 11 residues. Between the trimmed V and J ends, which lost 6 bases and 6 bases, there was a span of 8 bases. Germline loops: CDR1 MNHNY, CDR2 SVGAGI (reference sequence). CDR3 nucleotide sequence: TGTGCCAGCAGGGGAATAGATGGCTACACCTTC. This encodes CASRGIDGYTF.

The CDR3 nucleotides read TGTGCCAGCAGCTTAGCAAATGGAGGTGGTTCGCAGTATTTT. Protein sequence: CASSLANGGGSQYF. The rearrangement joins TRBV7-8 to TRBJ2-3; perhaps TRBD2 as D (5 bases). The CDR3 contains 14 residues. V was trimmed by 0 bases and J by 10 bases, leaving 14 bases between them. Germline V gene data show CDR1 as SGHVS and CDR2 as FQNEAQ.

The J gene is TRBJ1-2, the V gene TRBV7-6; D gene unclear. V shed 3 bases and J shed 2 bases, with 13 bases lying between them. The CDR3 spans 15 residues. Per the germline V gene, CDR1 is SGHVS and CDR2 is FNYEAQ. The CDR3 DNA reads TGTGCCAGCAGCTTTAGGGCCGGTGGAAACTATGGCTACACCTTC. It encodes CASSFRAGGNYGYTF.

The chain has TRBV19 and TRBJ1-1; D remains unclear. The CDR3 runs to 14 residues. Germline V lookup: CDR1 LNHDA, CDR2 SQIVND (reference sequence). V lost 5 bases and J lost 2, with 12 bases in between. DNA of the CDR3: TGTGCCAGTAGTCTTAGGCGCCATAACACTGAAGCTTTCTTT. It is translated as CASSLRRHNTEAFF.

The chain uses TRBV6-4 and TRBJ2-2, with TRBD1 as a possible D gene (6 bases). The V end was cut by 4 bases, the J end by 6 bases, with 15 bases between. Germline loops: CDR1 MRHNA, CDR2 SNTAGT. The length of the CDR3 is 15 residues. This CDR3 is CASSASDRSPGELFF. The CDR3 coding sequence is TGTGCCAGCAGTGCCAGCGACAGGTCCCCCGGGGAGCTGTTTTTT.

The genes are TRBV7-9 and TRBJ2-7; the match to TRBD1 covers 7 bases. The CDR3 sequence is 15 residues long. The germline CDR1 and CDR2 sequences are SEHNR and FQNEAQ (reference sequence). V shed 2 bases, J shed 2 bases, and the junction held 6 bases outside the gene matches. The CDR3 nucleotides read TGTGCCAGCAGCTTACTAACAGGGGCGCCCTACGAGCAGTACTTC. This codes for CASSLLTGAPYEQYF.

The V call is TRBV13, the J call TRBJ2-5, with D perhaps TRBD1 or TRBD2 (6 bases each). Deletions cut 5 bases from V and 1 base from J, with 8 bases between. The V gene's germline CDR1 is PRHDT and CDR2 FYEKMQ (reference sequence). The CDR3 length is 13 residues. CDR3 DNA: TGTGCCAGCAGCACGGGGGCCCAAGAGACCCAGTACTTC. This sequence encodes CASSTGAQETQYF. Drawing the rest from reference TRBV13 and TRBJ2-5, the complete variable domain is AAGVIQSPRHLIKEKRETATLKCYPIPRHDTVYWYQQGPGQDPQFLISFYEKMQSDKGSIPDRFSAQQFSDYHSELNMSSLELGDSALYFCASSTGAQETQYFGPGTRLLVL.

This chain joins TRBV9 and TRBJ2-7; D not resolved. Germline values: CDR1 SGDLS, CDR2 YYNGEE. V dropped 0 bases and J dropped 0 bases, with 10 bases sitting between them. There are 15 residues in the CDR3. DNA for the CDR3: TGTGCCAGCAGCGTAGGTTGGGCTGACTCCTACGAGCAGTACTTC. Encoded protein: CASSVGWADSYEQYF. Full variable domain (outside the CDR3, taken from reference TRBV9 and TRBJ2-7): DSGVTQTPKHLITATGQRVTLRCSPRSGDLSVYWYQQSLDQGLQFLIQYYNGEERAKGNILERFSAQQFPDLHSELNLSSLELGDSALYFCASSVGWADSYEQYFGPGTRLTVT.

The chain employs TRBV12-5 and TRBJ1-5; 8 bases align to TRBD1. Looked up from germline, CDR1 is LGHNT and CDR2 is FRNRAP. After removal of 1 base from V and 1 base from J, the junction contained 3 bases not matched to a gene. The CDR3 consists of 16 residues. CDR3 loop: CASGLGTGFSNQPQHF. The CDR3 nucleotides are TGTGCTAGTGGTTTGGGGACAGGGTTCAGCAATCAGCCCCAGCATTTT.

This clone was counted between two and nine times. J is TRBJ1-2 and V is TRBV19; possible D gene TRBD1, 5 bases. This CDR3 comprises 14 residues. In germline, CDR1 is LNHDA, CDR2 SQIVND (reference sequence). V gave up 2 bases and J gave up 4 bases, with 11 bases separating them. CDR3 residues: CASSIRGAGYGYTF. The CDR3 DNA sequence: TGTGCCAGTAGTATAAGGGGCGCGGGCTATGGCTACACCTTC.